The sequence of this T cell receptor (beta chain) was determined in a study of T cell responses to AZD1222 COVID-19 vaccine. V lost 4 bases and J lost 2, with 1 base in between. This CDR3 has 11 amino acids. Germline V gene sequence: CDR1 ENHRY, CDR2 SYGVKD. Sequenced by immunoSEQ multiplex PCR; TCRdb stores in-frame clones only, minus some. Seen here are around 87,000 clones, 85% to 90% observed once, and the top ten hold 10%. This sample comprised peripheral blood, obtained on day 0 of AZD1222 vaccination. This clonotype was obtained from an adult in good health. The V call is TRBV10-3, the J call TRBJ2-3; D is undetermined. CDR3 residues: CAISVTDTQYF. Here the CDR3 DNA reads TGTGCCATCAGTGTCACAGATACGCAGTATTTT.